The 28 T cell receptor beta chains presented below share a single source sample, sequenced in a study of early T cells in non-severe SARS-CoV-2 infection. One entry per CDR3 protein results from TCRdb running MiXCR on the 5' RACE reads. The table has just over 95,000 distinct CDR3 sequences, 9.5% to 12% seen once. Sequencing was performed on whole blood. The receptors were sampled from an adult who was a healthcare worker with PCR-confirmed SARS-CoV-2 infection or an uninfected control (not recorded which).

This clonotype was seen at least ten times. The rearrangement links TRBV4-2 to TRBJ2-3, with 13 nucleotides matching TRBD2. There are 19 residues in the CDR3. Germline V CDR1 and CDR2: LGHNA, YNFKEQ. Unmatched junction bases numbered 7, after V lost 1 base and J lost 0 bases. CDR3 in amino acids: CASSQGRLAGGTSTDTQYF. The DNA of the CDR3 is TGTGCCAGCAGCCAAGGGAGACTAGCGGGAGGAACTAGCACAGATACGCAGTATTTT.

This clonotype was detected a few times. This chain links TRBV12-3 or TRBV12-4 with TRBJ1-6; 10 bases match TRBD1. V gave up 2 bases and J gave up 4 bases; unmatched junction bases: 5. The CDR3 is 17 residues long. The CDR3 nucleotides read TGTGCCAGCAGTTTATGGGACAGGGGCGCTTATAATTCACCCCTCCACTTT. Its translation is CASSLWDRGAYNSPLHF.

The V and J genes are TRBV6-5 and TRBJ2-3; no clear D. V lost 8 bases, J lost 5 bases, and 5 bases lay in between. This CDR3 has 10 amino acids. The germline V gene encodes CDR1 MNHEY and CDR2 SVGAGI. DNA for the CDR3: TGTGCCAGCGGTGAAGATACGCAGTATTTT. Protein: CASGEDTQYF.

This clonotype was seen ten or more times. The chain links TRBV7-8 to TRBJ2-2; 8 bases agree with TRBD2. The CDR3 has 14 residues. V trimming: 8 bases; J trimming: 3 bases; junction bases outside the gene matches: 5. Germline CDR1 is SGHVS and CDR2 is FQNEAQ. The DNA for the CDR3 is TGTGCCAGCCACCCGGGAGGGTACACCGGGGAGCTGTTTTTT. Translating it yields CASHPGGYTGELFF.

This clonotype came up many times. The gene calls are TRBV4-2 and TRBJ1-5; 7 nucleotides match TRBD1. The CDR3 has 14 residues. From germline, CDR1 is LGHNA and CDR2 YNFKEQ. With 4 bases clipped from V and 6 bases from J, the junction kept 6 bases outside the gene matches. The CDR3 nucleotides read TGTGCCAGCAGCCCGGGACAGCTAAGTCAGCCCCAGCATTTT. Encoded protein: CASSPGQLSQPQHF.

The CDR3 nucleotides read TGTGCCAGCAGTTACGTGACAGGGAACTATGGCTACACCTTC. It encodes CASSYVTGNYGYTF. The V gene is TRBV6-2 or TRBV6-3, the J gene TRBJ1-2; 7 bases fit TRBD1. The trim removed 2 bases at V and 2 bases at J, leaving 2 bases unmatched. The CDR3 extends over 14 amino acids. Germline assignment: CDR1 MNHEY and CDR2 SVGEGT.

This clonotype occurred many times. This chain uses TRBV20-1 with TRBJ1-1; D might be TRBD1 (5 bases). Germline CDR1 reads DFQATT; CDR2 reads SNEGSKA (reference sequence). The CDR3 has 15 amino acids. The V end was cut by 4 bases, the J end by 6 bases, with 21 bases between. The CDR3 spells CSANNPGASSPEAFF. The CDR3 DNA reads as TGCAGTGCTAACAATCCCGGGGCATCATCTCCTGAAGCTTTCTTT.

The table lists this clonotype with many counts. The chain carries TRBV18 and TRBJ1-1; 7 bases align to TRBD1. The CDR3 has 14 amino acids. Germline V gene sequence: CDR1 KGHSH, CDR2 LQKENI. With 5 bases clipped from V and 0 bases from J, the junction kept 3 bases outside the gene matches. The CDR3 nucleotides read TGTGCCAGCTCATCAACAGGGGTGAACACTGAAGCTTTCTTT. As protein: CASSSTGVNTEAFF.

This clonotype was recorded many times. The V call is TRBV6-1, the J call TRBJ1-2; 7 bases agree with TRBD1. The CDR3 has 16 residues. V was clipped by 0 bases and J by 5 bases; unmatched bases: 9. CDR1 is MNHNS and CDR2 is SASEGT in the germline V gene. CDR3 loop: CASSEASGQRRYGYTF. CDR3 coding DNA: TGTGCCAGCAGTGAAGCGTCGGGACAGCGAAGATATGGCTACACCTTC.

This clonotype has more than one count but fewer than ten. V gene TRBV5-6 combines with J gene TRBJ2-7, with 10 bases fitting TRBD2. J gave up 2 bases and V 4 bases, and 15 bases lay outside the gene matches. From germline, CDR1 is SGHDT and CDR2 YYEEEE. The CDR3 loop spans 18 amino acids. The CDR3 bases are TGTGCCAGCAGCCCAGAGAGCGGGAGGGCCGCATTGCCCTACGAGCAGTACTTC. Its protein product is CASSPESGRAALPYEQYF.

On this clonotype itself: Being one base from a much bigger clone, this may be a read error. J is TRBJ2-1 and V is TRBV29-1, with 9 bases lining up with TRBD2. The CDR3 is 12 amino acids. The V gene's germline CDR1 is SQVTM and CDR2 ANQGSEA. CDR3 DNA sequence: TGCAGCGGGGCTAGCGGGAATCAAGAGCAGATCTTC. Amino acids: CSGASGNQEQIF.

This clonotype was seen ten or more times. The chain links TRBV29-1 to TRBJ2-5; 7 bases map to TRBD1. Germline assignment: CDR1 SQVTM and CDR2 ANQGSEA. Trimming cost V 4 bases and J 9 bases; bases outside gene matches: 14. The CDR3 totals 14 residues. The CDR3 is CSVGQGSGFEAQYF. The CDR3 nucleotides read TGCAGCGTTGGACAGGGCTCCGGCTTCGAAGCCCAGTACTTC.

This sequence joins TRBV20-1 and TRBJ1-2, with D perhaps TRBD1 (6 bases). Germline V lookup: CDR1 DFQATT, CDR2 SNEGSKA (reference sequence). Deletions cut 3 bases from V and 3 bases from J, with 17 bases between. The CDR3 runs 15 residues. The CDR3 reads CSASSEGGHDYGYTF. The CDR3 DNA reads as TGCAGTGCTAGCTCGGAGGGGGGGCACGACTATGGCTACACCTTC.

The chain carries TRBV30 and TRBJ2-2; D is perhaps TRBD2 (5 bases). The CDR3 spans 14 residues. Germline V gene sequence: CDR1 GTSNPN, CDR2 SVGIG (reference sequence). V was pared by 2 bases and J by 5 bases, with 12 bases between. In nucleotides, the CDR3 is TGTGCCTGGAGTTCGTCTAGCCGTACCGGGGAGCTGTTTTTT. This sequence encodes CAWSSSSRTGELFF.

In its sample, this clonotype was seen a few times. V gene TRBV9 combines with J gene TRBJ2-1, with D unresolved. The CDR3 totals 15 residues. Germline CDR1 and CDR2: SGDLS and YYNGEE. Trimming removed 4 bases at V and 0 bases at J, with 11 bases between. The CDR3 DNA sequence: TGTGCCAGCAGCCCGCCTCCGAGCTCCTACAATGAGCAGTTCTTC. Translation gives CASSPPPSSYNEQFF. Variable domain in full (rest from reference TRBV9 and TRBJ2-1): DSGVTQTPKHLITATGQRVTLRCSPRSGDLSVYWYQQSLDQGLQFLIQYYNGEERAKGNILERFSAQQFPDLHSELNLSSLELGDSALYFCASSPPPSSYNEQFFGPGTRLTVL.

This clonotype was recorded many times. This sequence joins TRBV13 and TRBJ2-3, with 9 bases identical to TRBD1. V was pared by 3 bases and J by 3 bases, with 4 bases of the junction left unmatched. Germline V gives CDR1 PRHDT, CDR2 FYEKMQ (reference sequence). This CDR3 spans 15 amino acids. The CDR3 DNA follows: TGTGCCAGCAGCTTTACGGGACAGGGAACAGATACGCAGTATTTT. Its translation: CASSFTGQGTDTQYF.

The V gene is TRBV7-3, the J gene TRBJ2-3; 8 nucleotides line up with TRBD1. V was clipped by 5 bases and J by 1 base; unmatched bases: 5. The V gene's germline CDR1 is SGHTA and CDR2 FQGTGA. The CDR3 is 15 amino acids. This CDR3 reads CASSPGQGGTDTQYF. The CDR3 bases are TGTGCCAGCAGCCCTGGACAGGGCGGCACAGATACGCAGTATTTT.

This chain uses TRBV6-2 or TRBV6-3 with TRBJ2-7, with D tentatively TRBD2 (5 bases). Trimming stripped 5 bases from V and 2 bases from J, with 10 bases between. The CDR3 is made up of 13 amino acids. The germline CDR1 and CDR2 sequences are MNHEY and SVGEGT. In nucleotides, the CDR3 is TGTGCCAGCAGTCAACTAGGCGCCTACGAGCAGTACTTC. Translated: CASSQLGAYEQYF.

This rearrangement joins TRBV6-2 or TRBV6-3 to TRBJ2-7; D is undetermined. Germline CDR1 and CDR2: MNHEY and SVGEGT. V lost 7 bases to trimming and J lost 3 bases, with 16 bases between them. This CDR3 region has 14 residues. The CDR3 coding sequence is TGTGCCAGCATCGCTGGCGGACCCCTCTACGAGCAGTACTTC. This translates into CASIAGGPLYEQYF.

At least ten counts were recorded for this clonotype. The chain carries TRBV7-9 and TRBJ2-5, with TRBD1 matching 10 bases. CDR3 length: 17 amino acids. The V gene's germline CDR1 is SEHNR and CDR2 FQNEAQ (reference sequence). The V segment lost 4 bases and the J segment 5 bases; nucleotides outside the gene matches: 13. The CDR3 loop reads CASSSQGQGGSWETQYF. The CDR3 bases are TGTGCCAGCAGCTCCCAAGGACAGGGGGGCTCGTGGGAGACCCAGTACTTC.

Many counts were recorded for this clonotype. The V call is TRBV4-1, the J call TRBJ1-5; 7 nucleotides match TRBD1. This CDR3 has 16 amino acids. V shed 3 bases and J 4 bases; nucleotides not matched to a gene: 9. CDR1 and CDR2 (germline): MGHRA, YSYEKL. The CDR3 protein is CASSHPRDSLNQPQHF. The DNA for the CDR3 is TGCGCCAGCAGCCACCCGAGGGACAGTCTAAATCAGCCCCAGCATTTT.

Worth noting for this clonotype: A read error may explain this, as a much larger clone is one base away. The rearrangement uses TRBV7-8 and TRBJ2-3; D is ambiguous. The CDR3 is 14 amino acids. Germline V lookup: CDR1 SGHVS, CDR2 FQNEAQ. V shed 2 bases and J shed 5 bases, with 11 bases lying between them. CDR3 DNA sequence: TGTGCCAGCAGCTTAAGGCGTTACATAGATACGCAGTATTTT. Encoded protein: CASSLRRYIDTQYF.

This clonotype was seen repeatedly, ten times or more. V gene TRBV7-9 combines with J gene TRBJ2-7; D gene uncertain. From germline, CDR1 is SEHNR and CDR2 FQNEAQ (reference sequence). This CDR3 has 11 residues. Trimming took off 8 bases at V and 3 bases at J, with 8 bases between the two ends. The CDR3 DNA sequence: TGTGCCAGCGGGCGAAACTACGAGCAGTACTTC. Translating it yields CASGRNYEQYF.

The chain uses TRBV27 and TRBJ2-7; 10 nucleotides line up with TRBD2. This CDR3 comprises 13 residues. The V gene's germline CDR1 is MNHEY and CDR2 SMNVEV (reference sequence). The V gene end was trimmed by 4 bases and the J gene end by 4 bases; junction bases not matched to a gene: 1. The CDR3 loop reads CASSWGLAYEQYF. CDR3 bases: TGTGCCAGCAGTTGGGGACTAGCGTACGAGCAGTACTTC.

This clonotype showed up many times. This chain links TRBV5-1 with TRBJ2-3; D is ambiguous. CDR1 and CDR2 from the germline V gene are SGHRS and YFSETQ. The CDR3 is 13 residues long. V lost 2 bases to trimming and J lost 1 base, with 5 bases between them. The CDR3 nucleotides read TGCGCCAGCAGCTTCCCCGGCACAGATACGCAGTATTTT. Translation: CASSFPGTDTQYF.

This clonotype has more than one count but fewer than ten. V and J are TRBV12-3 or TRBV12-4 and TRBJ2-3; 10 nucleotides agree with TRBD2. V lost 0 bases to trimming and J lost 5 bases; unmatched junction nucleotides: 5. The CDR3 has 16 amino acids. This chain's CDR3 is CASSLAALAGIDTQYF. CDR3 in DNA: TGTGCCAGCAGTTTAGCGGCACTAGCGGGGATAGATACGCAGTATTTT.

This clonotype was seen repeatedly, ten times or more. CDR3 coding DNA: TGTGCCAGCAGTTACTCAACCAGGTTTAATTCACCCCTCCACTTT. It yields the protein CASSYSTRFNSPLHF. The chain uses TRBV6-6 and TRBJ1-6; D is unclear. This CDR3 is built from 15 residues. Per the germline V gene, CDR1 is MNHNY and CDR2 is SVGAGI (reference sequence). V was clipped by 0 bases and J by 6 bases, with 9 bases between them.

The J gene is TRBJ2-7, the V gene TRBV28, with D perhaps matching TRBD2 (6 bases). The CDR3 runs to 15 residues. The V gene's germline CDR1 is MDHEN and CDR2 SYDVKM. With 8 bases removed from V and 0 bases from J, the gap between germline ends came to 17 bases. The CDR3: CASFSGGRNSYEQYF. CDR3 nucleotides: TGTGCCAGCTTCTCCGGGGGACGGAACTCCTACGAGCAGTACTTC.